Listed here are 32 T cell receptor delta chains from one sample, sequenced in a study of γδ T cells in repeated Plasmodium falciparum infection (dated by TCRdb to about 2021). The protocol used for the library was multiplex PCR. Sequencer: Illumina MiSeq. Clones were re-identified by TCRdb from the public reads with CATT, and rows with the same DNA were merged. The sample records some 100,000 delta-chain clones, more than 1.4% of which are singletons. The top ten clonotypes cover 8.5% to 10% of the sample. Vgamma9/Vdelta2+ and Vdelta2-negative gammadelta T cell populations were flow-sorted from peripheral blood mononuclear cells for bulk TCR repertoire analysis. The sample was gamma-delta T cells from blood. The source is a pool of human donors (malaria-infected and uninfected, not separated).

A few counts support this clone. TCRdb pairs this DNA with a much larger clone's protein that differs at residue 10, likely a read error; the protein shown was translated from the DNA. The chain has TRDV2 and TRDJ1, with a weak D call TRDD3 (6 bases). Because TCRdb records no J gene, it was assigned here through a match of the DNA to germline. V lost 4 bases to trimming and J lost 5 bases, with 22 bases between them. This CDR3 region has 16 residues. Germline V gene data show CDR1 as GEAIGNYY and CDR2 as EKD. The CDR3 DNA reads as TGTGCCTGTGAACCTGGGGCCAGATGGAGGAGAGATAAACTCATCTTT. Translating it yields CACEPGARWRRDKLIF.

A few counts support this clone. The CDR3 loop is CALGELPYVPGGDDKLIF. The CDR3 DNA reads TGTGCTCTTGGGGAACTTCCCTACGTACCTGGGGGAGACGATAAACTCATCTTT. This chain joins TRDV1 and TRDJ1; TRDD3 matches 8 bases. Assignment of the J gene here rests on matching the DNA to germline, because TCRdb gives none. Germline trimming cut 0 bases from V and 4 bases from J; bases unmatched to any gene: 13. This CDR3 region has 18 residues. Germline V CDR1 and CDR2: TSWWSYY, QGS.

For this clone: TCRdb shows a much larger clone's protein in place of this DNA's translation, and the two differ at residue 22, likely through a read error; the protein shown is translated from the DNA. This chain's CDR3 is CAFSSVHTSYTRRVDIPRYDTGKLIF. DNA for the CDR3: TGTGCCTTTAGCTCCGTCCATACTTCCTACACACGGAGGGTGGACATACCCAGATATGACACCGGTAAACTCATCTTT. This chain connects TRDV3 to TRDJ1, with 8 positions matching TRDD2. The CDR3 has 26 amino acids. Germline loops: CDR1 TVYSNPD, CDR2 GDNSRS (reference sequence).

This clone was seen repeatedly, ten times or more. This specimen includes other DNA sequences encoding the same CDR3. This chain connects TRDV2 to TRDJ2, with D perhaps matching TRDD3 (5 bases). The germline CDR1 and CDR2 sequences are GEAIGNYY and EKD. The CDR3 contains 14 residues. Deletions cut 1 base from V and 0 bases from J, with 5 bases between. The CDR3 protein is CACDTGTLTAQLFF. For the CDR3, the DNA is TGTGCCTGTGACACGGGGACTTTGACAGCACAACTCTTCTTT.

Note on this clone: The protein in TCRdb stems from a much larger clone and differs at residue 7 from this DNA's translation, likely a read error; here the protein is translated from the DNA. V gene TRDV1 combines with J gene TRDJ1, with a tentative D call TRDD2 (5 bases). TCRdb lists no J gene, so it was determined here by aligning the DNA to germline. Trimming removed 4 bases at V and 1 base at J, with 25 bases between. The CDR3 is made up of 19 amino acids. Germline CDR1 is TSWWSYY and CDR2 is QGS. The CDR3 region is CALGVISLRTRHLTDKLIF. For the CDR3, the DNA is TGTGCTCTTGGGGTCATCTCCCTACGGACACGACACCTCACCGATAAACTCATCTTT.

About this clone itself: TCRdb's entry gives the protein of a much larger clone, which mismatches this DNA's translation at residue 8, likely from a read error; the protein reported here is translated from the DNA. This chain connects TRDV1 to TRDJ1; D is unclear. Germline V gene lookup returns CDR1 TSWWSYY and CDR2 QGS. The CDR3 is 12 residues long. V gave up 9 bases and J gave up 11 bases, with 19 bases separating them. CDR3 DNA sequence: TGTGCTCTCTTTGAGCTTACTGAGGGTCTCATCTTT. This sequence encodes CALFELTEGLIF.

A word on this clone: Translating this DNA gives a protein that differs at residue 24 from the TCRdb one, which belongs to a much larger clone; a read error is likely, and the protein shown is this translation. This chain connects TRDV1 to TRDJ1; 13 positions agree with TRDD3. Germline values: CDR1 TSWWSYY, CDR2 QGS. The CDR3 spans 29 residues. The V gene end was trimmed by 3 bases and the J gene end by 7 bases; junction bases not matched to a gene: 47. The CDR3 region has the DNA TGTGCTCTTGGGGACCAACCACCGACCTTCCTACCTCTACCGACCGTACTGGGGGATACGCGTATGTCCCACGGTAAACTCATCTTT. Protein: CALGDQPPTFLPLPTVLGDTRMSHGKLIF.

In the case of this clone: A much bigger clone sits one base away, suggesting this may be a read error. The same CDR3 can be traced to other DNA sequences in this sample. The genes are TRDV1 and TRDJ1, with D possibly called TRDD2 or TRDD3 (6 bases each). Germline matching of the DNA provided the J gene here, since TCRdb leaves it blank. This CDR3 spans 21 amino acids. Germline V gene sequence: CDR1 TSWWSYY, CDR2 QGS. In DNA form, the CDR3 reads TGTGCTCTCGGGGGGCGGCCTTCCCTTAAAACGGGGGACTCGTACACCGATAAACTCATCTTT. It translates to CALGGRPSLKTGDSYTDKLIF.

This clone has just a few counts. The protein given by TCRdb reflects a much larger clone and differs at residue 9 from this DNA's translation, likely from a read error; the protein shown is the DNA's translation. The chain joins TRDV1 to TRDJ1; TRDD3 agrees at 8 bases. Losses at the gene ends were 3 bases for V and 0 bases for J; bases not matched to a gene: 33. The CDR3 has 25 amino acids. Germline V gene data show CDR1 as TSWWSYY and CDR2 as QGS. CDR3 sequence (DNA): TGTGCTCTTGGGGACCTACGGCCTGCCCGAACCTACTGGGGGTCTCCCCGCGTGAACACCGATAAACTCATCTTT. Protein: CALGDLRPARTYWGSPRVNTDKLIF.

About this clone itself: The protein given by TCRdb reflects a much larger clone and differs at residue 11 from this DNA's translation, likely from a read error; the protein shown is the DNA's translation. Written as DNA, the CDR3 is TGTGCTCTTGGGTCCCTTAAAGGGCTCCTCGCGGGGGATACTGGTTGCGATAAACTCATCTTT. It codes for CALGSLKGLLAGDTGCDKLIF. The chain links TRDV1 to TRDJ1; the match to TRDD3 covers 9 bases. The J gene is not listed in TCRdb, so it was assigned here from a DNA match to germline. The CDR3 consists of 21 residues. Germline V gene data show CDR1 as TSWWSYY and CDR2 as QGS. The V gene end was trimmed by 5 bases and the J gene end by 4 bases; junction bases not matched to a gene: 26.

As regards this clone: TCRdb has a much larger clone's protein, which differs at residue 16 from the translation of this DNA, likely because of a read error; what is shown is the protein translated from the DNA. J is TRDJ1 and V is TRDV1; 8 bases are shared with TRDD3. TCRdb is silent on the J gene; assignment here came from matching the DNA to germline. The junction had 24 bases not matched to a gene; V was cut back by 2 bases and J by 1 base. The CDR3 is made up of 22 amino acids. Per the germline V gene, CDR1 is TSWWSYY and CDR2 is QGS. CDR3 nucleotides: TGTGCTCTTGGGGAAGGTCTCTACCGTACTGGGGGTCACCTCCCCTGCACCGATAAACTCATCTTT. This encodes CALGEGLYRTGGHLPCTDKLIF.

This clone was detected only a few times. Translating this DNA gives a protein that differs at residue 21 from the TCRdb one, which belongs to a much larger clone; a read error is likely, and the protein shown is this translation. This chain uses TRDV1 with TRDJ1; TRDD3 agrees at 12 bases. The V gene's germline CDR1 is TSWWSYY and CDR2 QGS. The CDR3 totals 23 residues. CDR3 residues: CALGELGALYWGIQGGDTDKPIF. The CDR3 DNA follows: TGTGCTCTTGGGGAACTAGGCGCTCTCTACTGGGGGATACAAGGCGGGGACACCGATAAACCCATCTTT.

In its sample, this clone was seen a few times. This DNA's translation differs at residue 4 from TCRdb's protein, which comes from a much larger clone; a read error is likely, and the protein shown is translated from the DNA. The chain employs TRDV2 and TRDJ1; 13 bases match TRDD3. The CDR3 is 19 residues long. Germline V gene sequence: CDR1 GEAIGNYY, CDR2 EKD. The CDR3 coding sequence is TGTGCCTGTGTCACCTTAACTGGGGGATACGAAGGCCGGGCCGATAAACTCATCTTT. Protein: CACVTLTGGYEGRADKLIF.

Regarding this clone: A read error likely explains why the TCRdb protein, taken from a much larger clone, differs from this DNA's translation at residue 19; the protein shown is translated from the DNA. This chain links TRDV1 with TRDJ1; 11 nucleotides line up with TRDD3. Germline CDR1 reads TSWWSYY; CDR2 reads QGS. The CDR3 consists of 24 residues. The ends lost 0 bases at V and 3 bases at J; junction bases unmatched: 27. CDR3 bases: TGTGCTCTTGGGGAACTCGTATTAATTTCAGGGAGTGGGGGATACGAAGGGTACGCCGATAAACTCATCTTT. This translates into CALGELVLISGSGGYEGYADKLIF.

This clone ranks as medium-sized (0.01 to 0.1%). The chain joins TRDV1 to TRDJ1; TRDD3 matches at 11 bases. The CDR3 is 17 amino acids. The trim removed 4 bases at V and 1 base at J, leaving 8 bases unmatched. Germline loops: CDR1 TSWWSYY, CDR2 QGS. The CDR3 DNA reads TGTGCTCTTGGGGTTAACCACTGGGGGATAGGCACCGATAAACTCATCTTT. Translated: CALGVNHWGIGTDKLIF.

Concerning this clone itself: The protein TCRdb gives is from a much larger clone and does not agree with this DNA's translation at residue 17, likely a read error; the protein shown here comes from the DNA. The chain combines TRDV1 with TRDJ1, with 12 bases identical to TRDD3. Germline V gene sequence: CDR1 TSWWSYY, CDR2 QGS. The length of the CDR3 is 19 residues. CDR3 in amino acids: CALGEITYWGILWPDKRIF. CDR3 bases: TGTGCTCTTGGGGAAATCACGTACTGGGGGATACTTTGGCCCGATAAACGCATCTTT.

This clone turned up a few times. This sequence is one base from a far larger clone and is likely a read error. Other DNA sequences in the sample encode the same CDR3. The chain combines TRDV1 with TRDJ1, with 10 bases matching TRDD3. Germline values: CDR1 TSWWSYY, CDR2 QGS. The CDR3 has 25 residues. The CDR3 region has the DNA TGCGCTCTTGGGGACATTTTGGGCCTTCGAAGAATTACTGGGGGATTTCCAAGGCACACCGATAAACTCATCTTT. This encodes CALGDILGLRRITGGFPRHTDKLIF.

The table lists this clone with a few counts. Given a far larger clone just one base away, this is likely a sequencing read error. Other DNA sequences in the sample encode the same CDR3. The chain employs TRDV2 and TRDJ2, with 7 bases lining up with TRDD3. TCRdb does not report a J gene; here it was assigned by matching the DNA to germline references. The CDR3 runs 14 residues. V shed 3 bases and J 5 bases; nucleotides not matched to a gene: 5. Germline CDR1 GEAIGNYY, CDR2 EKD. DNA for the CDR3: TGTGCCTGTGACTTGCTGGGGGTTACAGCACAACTCTTCTTT. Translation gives CACDLLGVTAQLFF.

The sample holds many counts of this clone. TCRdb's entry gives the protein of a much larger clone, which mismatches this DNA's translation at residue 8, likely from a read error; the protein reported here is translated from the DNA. Written as DNA, the CDR3 is TGTGCCTGTGAAGGGATACGCAAAGGGAAAGCATCCCCAGATAAACTCATCTTT. Amino acid sequence: CACEGIRKGKASPDKLIF. V gene TRDV2 combines with J gene TRDJ1; 8 positions agree with TRDD3. V trimming: 4 bases; J trimming: 5 bases; junction bases outside the gene matches: 20. Germline CDR1 GEAIGNYY, CDR2 EKD. The CDR3 runs to 18 residues.

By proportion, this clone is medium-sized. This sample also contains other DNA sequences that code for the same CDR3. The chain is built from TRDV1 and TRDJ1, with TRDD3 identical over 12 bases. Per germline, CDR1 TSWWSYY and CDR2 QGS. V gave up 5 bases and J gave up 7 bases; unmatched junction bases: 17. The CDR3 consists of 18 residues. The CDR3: CALGSAKGIWGIRSKLIF. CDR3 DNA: TGTGCTCTTGGGAGCGCCAAGGGGATCTGGGGGATACGAAGTAAACTCATCTTT.

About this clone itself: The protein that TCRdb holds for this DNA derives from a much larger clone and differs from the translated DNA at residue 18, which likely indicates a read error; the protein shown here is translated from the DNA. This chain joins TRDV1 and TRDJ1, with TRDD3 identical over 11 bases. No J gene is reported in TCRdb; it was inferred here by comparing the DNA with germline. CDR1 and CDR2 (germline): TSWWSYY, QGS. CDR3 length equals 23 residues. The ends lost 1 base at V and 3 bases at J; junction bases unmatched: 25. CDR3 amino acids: CALGEPPFPRLDWGIRDADKLIF. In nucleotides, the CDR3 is TGTGCTCTTGGGGAACCTCCCTTCCCAAGACTAGATTGGGGGATACGCGACGCCGATAAACTCATCTTT.

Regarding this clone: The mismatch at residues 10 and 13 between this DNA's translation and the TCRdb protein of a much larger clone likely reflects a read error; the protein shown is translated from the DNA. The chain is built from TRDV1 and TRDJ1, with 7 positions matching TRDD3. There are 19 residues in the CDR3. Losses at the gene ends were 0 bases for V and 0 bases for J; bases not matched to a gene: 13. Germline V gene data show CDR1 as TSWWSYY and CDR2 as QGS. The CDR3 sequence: CALGELVSVLLGYTDKLIF. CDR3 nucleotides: TGTGCTCTTGGGGAACTAGTATCCGTTTTACTGGGGTACACCGATAAACTCATCTTT.

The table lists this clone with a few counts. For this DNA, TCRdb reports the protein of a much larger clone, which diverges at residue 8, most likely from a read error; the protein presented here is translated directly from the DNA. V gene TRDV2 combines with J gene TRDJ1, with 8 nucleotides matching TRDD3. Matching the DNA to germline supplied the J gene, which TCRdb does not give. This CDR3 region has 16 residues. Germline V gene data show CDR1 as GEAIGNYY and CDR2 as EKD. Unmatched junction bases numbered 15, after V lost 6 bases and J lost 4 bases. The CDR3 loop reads CACFVLGGVPGDKLIF. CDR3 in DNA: TGTGCCTGTTTCGTACTGGGGGGTGTCCCTGGCGATAAACTCATCTTT.

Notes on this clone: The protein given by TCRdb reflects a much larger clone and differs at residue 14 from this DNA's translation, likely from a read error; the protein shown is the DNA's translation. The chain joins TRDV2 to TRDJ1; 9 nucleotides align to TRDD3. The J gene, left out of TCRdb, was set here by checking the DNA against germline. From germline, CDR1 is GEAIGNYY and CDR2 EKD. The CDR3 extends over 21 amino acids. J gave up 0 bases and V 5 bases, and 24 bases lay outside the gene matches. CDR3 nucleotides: TGTGCCTGTGCCTACTTCCTGAACTGGGGGAAACCGGAGGTGTACACCGATAAACTCATCTTT. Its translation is CACAYFLNWGKPEVYTDKLIF.

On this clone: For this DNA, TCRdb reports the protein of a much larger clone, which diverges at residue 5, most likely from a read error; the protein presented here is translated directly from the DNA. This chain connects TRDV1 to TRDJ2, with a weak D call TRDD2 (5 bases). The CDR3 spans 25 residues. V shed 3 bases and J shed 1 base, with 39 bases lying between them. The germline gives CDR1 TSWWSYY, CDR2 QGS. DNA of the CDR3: TGTGCTCTTGGGGACCCCTACCCATCTCCAATTCCGACATCTCCGGCCCCCCATTTGACAGCACAACTCTTCTTT. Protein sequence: CALGDPYPSPIPTSPAPHLTAQLFF.

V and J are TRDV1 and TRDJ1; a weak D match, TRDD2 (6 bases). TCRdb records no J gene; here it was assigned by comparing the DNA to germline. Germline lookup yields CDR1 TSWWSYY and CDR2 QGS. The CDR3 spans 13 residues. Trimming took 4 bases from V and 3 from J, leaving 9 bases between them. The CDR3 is CALGGVLPDKLIF. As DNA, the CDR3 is TGTGCTCTTGGGGGGGTCCTACCCGATAAACTCATCTTT.

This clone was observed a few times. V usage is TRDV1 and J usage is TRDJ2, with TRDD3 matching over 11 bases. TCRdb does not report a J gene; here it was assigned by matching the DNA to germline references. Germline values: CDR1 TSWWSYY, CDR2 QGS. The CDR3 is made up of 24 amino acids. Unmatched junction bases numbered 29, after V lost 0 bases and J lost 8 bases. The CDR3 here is CALGELVVVPPFVLGDRLPAQLFF. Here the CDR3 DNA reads TGTGCTCTTGGGGAACTTGTGGTTGTTCCACCCTTTGTACTGGGGGATAGGTTACCGGCACAACTCTTCTTT.

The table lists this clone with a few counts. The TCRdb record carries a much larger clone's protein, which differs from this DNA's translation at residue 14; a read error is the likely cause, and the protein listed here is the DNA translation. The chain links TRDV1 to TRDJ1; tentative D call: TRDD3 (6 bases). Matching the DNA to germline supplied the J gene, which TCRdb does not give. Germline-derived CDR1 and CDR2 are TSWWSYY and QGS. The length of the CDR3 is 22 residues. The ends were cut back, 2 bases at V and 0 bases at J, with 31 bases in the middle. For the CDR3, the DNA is TGTGCTCTTGGGGAAGAGAGGTACGTCGGGCTGGGGACCTCTACGTACACCGATAAACTCATCTTT. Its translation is CALGEERYVGLGTSTYTDKLIF.

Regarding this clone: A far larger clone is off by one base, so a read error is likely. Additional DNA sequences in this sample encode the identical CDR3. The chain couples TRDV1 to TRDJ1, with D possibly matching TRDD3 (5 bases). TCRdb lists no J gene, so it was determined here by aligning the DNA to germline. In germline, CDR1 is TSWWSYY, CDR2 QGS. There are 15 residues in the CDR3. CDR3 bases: TGTGCCCTTGGGGAACTGTCCCTAACCACCGATAAACTCATCTTT. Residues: CALGELSLTTDKLIF.

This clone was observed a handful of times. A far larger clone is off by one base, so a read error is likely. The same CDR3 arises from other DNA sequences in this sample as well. The CDR3 region is CALGAIRWRFWEHTDKLIF. For the CDR3, the DNA is TGTGCGCTTGGGGCTATTCGATGGCGGTTCTGGGAACACACCGATAAACTCATCTTT. The rearrangement links TRDV1 to TRDJ1; D possibly corresponds to TRDD3 (5 bases). The CDR3 has 19 amino acids. Germline lookup yields CDR1 TSWWSYY and CDR2 QGS.

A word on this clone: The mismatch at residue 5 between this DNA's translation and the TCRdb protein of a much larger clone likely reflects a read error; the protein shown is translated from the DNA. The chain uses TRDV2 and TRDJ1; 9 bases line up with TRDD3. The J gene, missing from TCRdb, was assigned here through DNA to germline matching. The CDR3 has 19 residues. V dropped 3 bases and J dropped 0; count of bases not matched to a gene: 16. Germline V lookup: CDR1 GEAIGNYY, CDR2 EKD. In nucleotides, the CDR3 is TGTGCCTGTGACGCCGCGACTCTACTGGGGGAGCCGCACACCGATAAACTCATCTTT. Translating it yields CACDAATLLGEPHTDKLIF.

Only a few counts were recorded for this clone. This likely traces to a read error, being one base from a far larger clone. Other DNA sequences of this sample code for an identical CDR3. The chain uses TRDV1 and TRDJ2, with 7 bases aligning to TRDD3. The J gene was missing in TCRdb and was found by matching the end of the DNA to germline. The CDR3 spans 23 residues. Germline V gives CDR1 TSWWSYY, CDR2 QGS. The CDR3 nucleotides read TGTGCTCTCGGGGAAAGGTACTTAGGTTTTCGCCTTCGGATACGATCCTTGACAGCACAACTCTTCTTT. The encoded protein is CALGERYLGFRLRIRSLTAQLFF.